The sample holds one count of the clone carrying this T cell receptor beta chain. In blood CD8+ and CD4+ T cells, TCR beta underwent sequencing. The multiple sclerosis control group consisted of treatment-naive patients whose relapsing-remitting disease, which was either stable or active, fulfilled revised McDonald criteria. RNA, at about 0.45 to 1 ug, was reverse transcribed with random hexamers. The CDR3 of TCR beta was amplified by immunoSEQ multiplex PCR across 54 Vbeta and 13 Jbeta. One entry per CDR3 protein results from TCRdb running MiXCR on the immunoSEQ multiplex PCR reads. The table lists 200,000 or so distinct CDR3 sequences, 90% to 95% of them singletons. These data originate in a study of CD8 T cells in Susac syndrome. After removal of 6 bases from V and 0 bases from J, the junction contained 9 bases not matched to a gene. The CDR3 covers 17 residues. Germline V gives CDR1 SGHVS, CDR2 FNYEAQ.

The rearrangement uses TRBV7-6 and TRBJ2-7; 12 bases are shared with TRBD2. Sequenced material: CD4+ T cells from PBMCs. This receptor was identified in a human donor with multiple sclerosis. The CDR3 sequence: CASSRQGLAGNSYEQYF. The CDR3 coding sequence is TGTGCCAGCAGTCGTCAAGGACTAGCGGGGAACTCCTACGAGCAGTACTTC.